Listed here are 30 T cell receptor beta chains from one sample, sequenced in a study of shared clonotypes between healthy human individuals. The table came from immunoSEQ multiplex PCR; TCRdb's copy has only in-frame clones and leaves some out. This table has approximately 350,000 clones, under 80% appearing once. The sample comprised memory CD4+ T cells sorted from blood. Sample subset: CD45RA-negative fraction. These receptors originate from a man aged 25-45 years in good health.

This chain joins TRBV7-9 and TRBJ1-1; D uncertain. CDR3 length: 16 residues. Germline lookup yields CDR1 SEHNR and CDR2 FQNEAQ (reference sequence). Trimming removed 5 bases at V and 0 bases at J, with 16 bases between. The CDR3 sequence: CASSLGGRLMNTEAFF. CDR3 nucleotides: TGTGCCAGCAGCCTGGGTGGCAGACTAATGAACACTGAAGCTTTCTTT. Together with reference TRBV7-9 and TRBJ1-1, the CDR3 gives the full variable domain: DTGVSQNPRHKITKRGQNVTFRCDPISEHNRLYWYRQTLGQGPEFLTYFQNEAQLEKSRLLSDRFSAERPKGSFSTLEIQRTEQGDSAMYLCASSLGGRLMNTEAFFGQGTRLTVV.

This clone occurred once. The V and J genes are TRBV29-1 and TRBJ1-1; possibly TRBD1 for D (6 bases). The length of the CDR3 is 13 residues. Trimming cost V 7 bases and J 4 bases, with 16 bases left between them. Germline values: CDR1 SQVTM, CDR2 ANQGSEA. The CDR3 loop is CSAAVQGGTEAFF. CDR3 bases: TGCAGCGCTGCGGTACAGGGAGGCACTGAAGCTTTCTTT.

As regards this clone: Other DNA sequences in this sample translate to the same CDR3. This chain joins TRBV2 and TRBJ2-2; D remains unclear. This CDR3 comprises 12 residues. Germline-derived CDR1 and CDR2 are SNHLY and FYNNEI. The V end was cut by 6 bases, the J end by 3 bases, with 5 bases between. The CDR3 loop reads CASSSDTGELFF. In DNA form, the CDR3 reads TGTGCCAGCAGCTCGGACACCGGGGAGCTGTTTTTT.

The gene calls are TRBV7-2 and TRBJ2-3; a weak D match, TRBD1 (6 bases). Germline V CDR1 and CDR2: SGHTA, FQGNSA. V shed 5 bases and J shed 6 bases, with 12 bases lying between them. The CDR3 has 13 residues. The DNA for the CDR3 is TGTGCCAGCAGCAACAAACAGGGTGATACGCAGTATTTT. This sequence encodes CASSNKQGDTQYF.

The rearrangement links TRBV4-1 to TRBJ2-1; TRBD2 aligns across 12 bases. The CDR3 runs to 15 residues. Germline lookup yields CDR1 MGHRA and CDR2 YSYEKL. J was trimmed by 6 bases and V by 6 bases; bases with no gene match: 6. CDR3 in DNA: TGCGCCAGCAGTTTGACTAGCGGGAGTGGCAATGAGCAGTTCTTC. It is translated as CASSLTSGSGNEQFF.

V gene TRBV2 combines with J gene TRBJ2-2, with 12 bases identical to TRBD2. The CDR3 covers 15 residues. Germline-derived CDR1 and CDR2 are SNHLY and FYNNEI. V was pared by 2 bases and J by 6 bases, with 1 base of the junction left unmatched. Here the CDR3 DNA reads TGTGCCAGCAGTGAACTAGCGGGAGGGGCCGGGGAGCTGTTTTTT. This codes for CASSELAGGAGELFF.

The chain employs TRBV4-3 and TRBJ2-3, with 10 bases identical to TRBD2. J was trimmed by 0 bases and V by 2 bases; bases with no gene match: 14. Germline lookup yields CDR1 LGHNA and CDR2 YSLEER. The length of the CDR3 is 20 residues. The CDR3 bases are TGCGCCAGCAGCCAACGCCAGAAGGGACTAGCGCTCTCTAGCACAGATACGCAGTATTTT. It specifies CASSQRQKGLALSSTDTQYF.

In DNA, the CDR3 is TGTGCCAGCTCACCGGAGACAGCGACCTACGAGCAGTACTTC. Its protein is CASSPETATYEQYF. The chain joins TRBV18 to TRBJ2-7; possibly TRBD1 for D (5 bases). The V end lost 3 bases, the J end lost 2 bases, and 11 bases lay between the germline ends. CDR3 length: 14 residues. Germline V lookup: CDR1 KGHSH, CDR2 LQKENI.

This rearrangement joins TRBV9 to TRBJ2-1; no firm D call. The CDR3 sequence is 16 residues long. Germline V gene lookup returns CDR1 SGDLS and CDR2 YYNGEE. With 1 base removed from V and 4 bases from J, the gap between germline ends came to 15 bases. The CDR3 bases are TGTGCCAGCAGCGTACGCGGTTCTGCCTCGTACAATGAGCAGTTCTTC. It specifies CASSVRGSASYNEQFF.

The V and J genes are TRBV28 and TRBJ1-1, with D maybe TRBD1 (6 bases). The CDR3 consists of 14 residues. Trimming removed 5 bases at V and 10 bases at J, with 20 bases between. Germline V lookup: CDR1 MDHEN, CDR2 SYDVKM. The CDR3 DNA reads as TGTGCCAGCAGTCCCGGGACAAGTCATCCGCCAGCTTTCTTT. Its protein is CASSPGTSHPPAFF. Looking up the rest from reference TRBV28 and TRBJ1-1 gives the full variable domain: DVKVTQSSRYLVKRTGEKVFLECVQDMDHENMFWYRQDPGLGLRLIYFSYDVKMKEKGDIPEGYSVSREKKERFSLILESASTNQTSMYLCASSPGTSHPPAFFGQGTRLTVV.

This clone appeared a few times. V and J are TRBV6-1 and TRBJ2-5, with 8 bases matching TRBD1. CDR3 length: 14 amino acids. Per the germline V gene, CDR1 is MNHNS and CDR2 is SASEGT. Unmatched junction bases numbered 7, after V lost 6 bases and J lost 4 bases. Written as DNA, the CDR3 is TGTGCCAGCAGGACGGGGACAGGTTCAGAGACCCAGTACTTC. It codes for CASRTGTGSETQYF.

This clone was detected only once. In nucleotides, the CDR3 is TGTGCCAGCAGTGACAGGGGTGATGAAAAACTGTTTTTT. This gives the protein CASSDRGDEKLFF. The rearrangement uses TRBV6-6 and TRBJ1-4; 8 bases line up with TRBD1. The germline V gene has CDR1 MNHNY and CDR2 SVGAGI (reference sequence). CDR3 length: 13 residues. The V gene end was trimmed by 5 bases and the J gene end by 6 bases; junction bases not matched to a gene: 2.

This chain uses TRBV27 with TRBJ1-1; the D gene is possibly TRBD1 (5 bases). Germline V gene sequence: CDR1 MNHEY, CDR2 SMNVEV (reference sequence). Trimming stripped 2 bases from V and 7 bases from J, with 11 bases between. CDR3 length: 13 residues. DNA of the CDR3: TGTGCCAGCAGTTTACAGGGTAATGTTGAAGCTTTCTTT. Translation: CASSLQGNVEAFF.

The chain couples TRBV4-1 to TRBJ1-1; D may be TRBD1 (6 bases). Germline loops: CDR1 MGHRA, CDR2 YSYEKL. The V gene lost 1 base and the J gene lost 2 bases, with 14 bases spanning the gap. This CDR3 contains 16 residues. Here the CDR3 reads CASSQGGIGGNTEAFF. The CDR3 DNA reads as TGCGCCAGCAGCCAAGGCGGGATAGGGGGAAACACTGAAGCTTTCTTT.

The V and J genes are TRBV21-1 and TRBJ2-7; TRBD2, the table's D call, lacks a check against the DNA. TRBV21-1 is recorded as a pseudogene. The CDR3 totals 13 residues. The CDR3 bases are TGTGCCGCGGCCGGGGGGGCCTCCTACGAGCAGTACTTC. Its protein is CAAAGGASYEQYF.

This chain links TRBV7-9 with TRBJ2-7; TRBD2 matches 7 bases. CDR3 length equals 15 residues. V was pared by 1 base and J by 5 bases, with 8 bases of the junction left unmatched. The V gene's germline CDR1 is SEHNR and CDR2 FQNEAQ (reference sequence). DNA for the CDR3: TGTGCCAGCAGCTTAGGTCTCGGGGGGTACCACGAGCAGTACTTC. Amino acid sequence: CASSLGLGGYHEQYF.

This clone was found a few times. This chain joins TRBV5-4 and TRBJ2-4; the D gene is possibly TRBD1 (6 bases). CDR3 size: 16 residues. The V end lost 4 bases, the J end lost 6 bases, and 20 bases lay between the germline ends. Germline V lookup: CDR1 SGHNT, CDR2 YYREEE (reference sequence). The CDR3 loop is CASSPGTNRGVNIQYF. The CDR3 nucleotides read TGTGCCAGCAGCCCGGGGACAAACAGAGGGGTAAACATTCAGTACTTC.

Here the CDR3 DNA reads TGTGCCAGCAGTCCGGGACGGAGATTCTCCTACAATGAGCAGTTCTTC. Its translation is CASSPGRRFSYNEQFF. The chain has TRBV27 and TRBJ2-1; D tentatively reads TRBD1 or TRBD2 (5 bases each). The CDR3 runs 16 residues. V was trimmed by 5 bases and J by 0 bases, leaving 14 bases between them. Germline V gene lookup returns CDR1 MNHEY and CDR2 SMNVEV (reference sequence).

The chain is built from TRBV7-8 and TRBJ2-1, with a possible D match to TRBD2 (6 bases). This CDR3 comprises 13 residues. V was clipped by 5 bases and J by 9 bases, with 14 bases between them. CDR1 is SGHVS and CDR2 is FQNEAQ in the germline V gene. CDR3 protein: CASSVTRVIEQFF. Here the CDR3 DNA reads TGTGCCAGCAGCGTGACTAGAGTGATTGAGCAGTTCTTC.

The V gene is TRBV25-1, the J gene TRBJ2-1; TRBD2 agrees at 7 bases. This CDR3 region has 17 residues. CDR1 and CDR2 from the germline V gene are MGHDK and SYGVNS. The junction had 16 bases not matched to a gene; V was cut back by 7 bases and J by 4 bases. The CDR3 nucleotides are TGTGCCAGCACTCCCCAATTGGCGGGAGCATATTACAATGAGCAGTTCTTC. It translates to CASTPQLAGAYYNEQFF.

Turning to this clone: The sample carries other DNA sequences with the same CDR3. The chain is built from TRBV5-1 and TRBJ1-3; D remains ambiguous. From germline, CDR1 is SGHRS and CDR2 YFSETQ. V was cut by 0 bases and J by 0 bases, with 7 bases left in between. The CDR3 length is 15 residues. The CDR3 is CASSLGRTSGNTIYF. The DNA of the CDR3 is TGCGCCAGCAGCTTGGGGCGGACCTCTGGAAACACCATATATTTT.

This clone was detected once. The rearrangement links TRBV7-7 to TRBJ2-5; a possible D gene is TRBD1 (6 bases). V gave up 4 bases and J gave up 7 bases, with 16 bases separating them. This CDR3 region has 14 residues. From germline, CDR1 is SSHAT and CDR2 FNYEAQ (reference sequence). The CDR3 reads CASSSDRIGGTQYF. DNA of the CDR3: TGTGCCAGCAGCTCCGACAGGATCGGTGGGACCCAGTACTTC.

The chain is built from TRBV10-2 and TRBJ2-5, with D uncertain. CDR3 length equals 14 residues. Deletions cut 6 bases from V and 5 bases from J, with 16 bases between. The germline gives CDR1 WSHSY, CDR2 SAAADI. Here the CDR3 DNA reads TGCGCCAGCAGGGGCCCCCCTGGCGGCGAGACCCAGTACTTC. Encoded protein: CASRGPPGGETQYF.

V usage is TRBV7-2 and J usage is TRBJ2-7; D may match TRBD1 or TRBD2 (7 bases each). This CDR3 is 15 amino acids long. Trimming left V 5 bases short and J 5 bases short, with 19 bases between. Germline CDR1 reads SGHTA; CDR2 reads FQGNSA. The CDR3 reads CASSVRGGLQDEQYF. The CDR3 DNA sequence: TGTGCCAGCAGCGTCAGGGGGGGGCTCCAGGACGAGCAGTACTTC.

The genes are TRBV7-6 and TRBJ2-1; 9 bases are shared with TRBD2. The CDR3 is made up of 20 amino acids. CDR1 is SGHVS, CDR2 FNYEAQ, per germline. V trimming: 5 bases; J trimming: 0 bases; junction bases outside the gene matches: 17. The CDR3 loop is CASSTPLLASGELSYNEQFF. The CDR3 DNA is TGTGCCAGCAGCACGCCGTTGCTGGCTAGCGGGGAACTCTCCTACAATGAGCAGTTCTTC.

This chain joins TRBV5-6 and TRBJ1-2, with D possibly matching TRBD1 (5 bases). Germline values: CDR1 SGHDT, CDR2 YYEEEE. This CDR3 is 13 amino acids long. Trimming pared 4 bases from V and 2 bases from J, leaving 9 bases between. The CDR3 DNA is TGTGCCAGCAGCCCGGACATAAACTATGGCTACACCTTC. It is translated as CASSPDINYGYTF.

V and J are TRBV7-8 and TRBJ1-5, with D unclear. Germline V gives CDR1 SGHVS, CDR2 FQNEAQ. The CDR3 sequence is 15 residues long. The germline V and J ends were trimmed by 0 bases and 0 bases, with 6 bases remaining between them. The CDR3 coding sequence is TGTGCCAGCAGCTTAGCAGGATATAGCAATCAGCCCCAGCATTTT. Its protein product is CASSLAGYSNQPQHF.

The chain employs TRBV13 and TRBJ2-7; no clear D. The CDR3 loop spans 12 amino acids. V was pared by 5 bases and J by 5 bases, with 10 bases between. CDR1 and CDR2 from the germline V gene are PRHDT and FYEKMQ (reference sequence). DNA of the CDR3: TGTGCCAGCAGCCGTAAACCCCACGAGCAGTACTTC. Amino acid sequence: CASSRKPHEQYF.

The table lists this clone with many counts. The chain recombines TRBV5-1 with TRBJ2-3; D is possibly TRBD1 (6 bases). The CDR3 totals 13 residues. Germline-derived CDR1 and CDR2 are SGHRS and YFSETQ. Trimming removed 8 bases from V and 2 bases from J, with 12 bases in between. This CDR3 reads CASRTGNTDTQYF. CDR3 sequence (DNA): TGCGCCAGTCGTACAGGGAACACAGATACGCAGTATTTT.

In this sample, this clone turned up many times. This chain joins TRBV18 and TRBJ1-1; TRBD1 is a possible D gene (5 bases). With 2 bases removed from V and 4 bases from J, the gap between germline ends came to 14 bases. This CDR3 comprises 15 residues. The germline V gene has CDR1 KGHSH and CDR2 LQKENI. The CDR3 here is CASSPESGASTEAFF. The CDR3 bases are TGTGCCAGCTCACCAGAGTCCGGGGCGAGCACTGAAGCTTTCTTT.